This entry features one T cell receptor (beta chain) sequence. Its antigen is currently unknown. V shed 5 bases, J shed 1 base, and the junction held 4 bases outside the gene matches. The germline gives CDR1 SNHLY, CDR2 FYNNEI. The CDR3 totals 15 residues. The entry originates in a study of T cells in narcolepsy. Whole-study context: Patients with NT1 or NT2 and healthy control donors were enrolled. Findings and limits, study-wide: Autoreactive clonotypes reportedly recurred in blood of same and different patients, not controls.

Some clones are missing from TCRdb's copy, which holds only in-frame ones; the method was immunoSEQ multiplex PCR. The table lists fewer than 35,000 clones, approximately 78% of them singletons. This clonotype was obtained from a human donor with narcolepsy. V and J are TRBV2 and TRBJ2-3; 9 nucleotides agree with TRBD2. The material sequenced was CD45RA- memory CD4+ T cells from PBMCs. Written as DNA, the CDR3 is TGTGCCAGCAGTCTAGCGGGACTCCGCACAGATACGCAGTATTTT. Translation gives CASSLAGLRTDTQYF.